The 9 T cell receptor beta chains below come from one sample, sequenced in a study of T cell changes during pregnancy in multiple sclerosis. Method: immunoSEQ multiplex PCR; TCRdb's copy keeps in-frame clones and lacks some. Among about 46,000 clones listed, 80% to 95% were seen once. The sample was CD8+ T cells from peripheral blood mononuclear cells, taken after pregnancy. The source is a female donor with multiple sclerosis, enrolled in a pregnancy study.

The chain employs TRBV27 and TRBJ2-1, with a weak D call TRBD1 (6 bases). The CDR3 length is 16 residues. V was clipped by 4 bases and J by 9 bases, with 22 bases between them. Germline V gene lookup returns CDR1 MNHEY and CDR2 SMNVEV (reference sequence). CDR3 nucleotide sequence: TGTGCCAGCAGTTCGCATACTCGGGACATATCTCGTGAGCAGTTCTTC. The encoded protein is CASSSHTRDISREQFF.

The J gene is TRBJ2-2, the V gene TRBV27, with D maybe TRBD1 (6 bases). This CDR3 spans 14 amino acids. Trimming removed 5 bases at V and 4 bases at J, with 11 bases between. CDR1 is MNHEY and CDR2 is SMNVEV in the germline V gene (reference sequence). The CDR3 loop is CASSPKQGTGELFF. CDR3 DNA sequence: TGTGCCAGCAGTCCAAAACAGGGCACCGGGGAGCTGTTTTTT.

The chain recombines TRBV27 with TRBJ1-2; D uncertain. The CDR3 consists of 13 residues. The germline gives CDR1 MNHEY, CDR2 SMNVEV (reference sequence). Trimming removed 4 bases at V and 4 bases at J, with 10 bases between. CDR3: CASSSFSSYGYTF. The CDR3 DNA reads TGTGCCAGCAGTTCCTTTAGTTCCTATGGCTACACCTTC.

The rearrangement links TRBV11-2 to TRBJ2-2; no clear D gene. The germline gives CDR1 SGHAT, CDR2 FQNNGV. Trimming took off 1 base at V and 6 bases at J, with 15 bases between the two ends. The CDR3 sequence is 16 residues long. Here the CDR3 reads CASSLGWAGDSGELFF. The CDR3 DNA sequence: TGTGCCAGCAGCTTAGGATGGGCAGGCGATTCCGGGGAGCTGTTTTTT.

The J gene is TRBJ2-5, the V gene TRBV5-5, with 7 bases aligning to TRBD1. Germline V gene sequence: CDR1 SGHKS, CDR2 YYEKEE (reference sequence). The CDR3 contains 20 residues. The junction had 23 bases not matched to a gene; V was cut back by 1 base and J by 5 bases. CDR3 protein: CASSLQVTGQLIPNAETQYF. CDR3 sequence (DNA): TGTGCCAGCAGCTTGCAGGTTACGGGACAGCTTATACCAAATGCTGAGACCCAGTACTTC.

The chain employs TRBV19 and TRBJ2-1; 9 bases map to TRBD1. Trimming cost V 3 bases and J 2 bases; bases outside gene matches: 2. Germline V gene sequence: CDR1 LNHDA, CDR2 SQIVND (reference sequence). The CDR3 covers 15 residues. Written as DNA, the CDR3 is TGTGCCAGTAGTATGACAGGGGGGACCTACAATGAGCAGTTCTTC. This sequence encodes CASSMTGGTYNEQFF.

In DNA, the CDR3 is TGTGCCAGCAGCTTAGGGGACGGAACAGGGGGCCTCGAGCAGTACTTC. It translates to CASSLGDGTGGLEQYF. This chain connects TRBV7-9 to TRBJ2-7; 9 bases line up with TRBD1. The germline V gene has CDR1 SEHNR and CDR2 FQNEAQ (reference sequence). CDR3 length equals 16 residues. With 1 base clipped from V and 6 bases from J, the junction kept 10 bases outside the gene matches.

This chain uses TRBV9 with TRBJ2-1; D is possibly TRBD1 (6 bases). There are 19 residues in the CDR3. Germline CDR1 and CDR2: SGDLS and YYNGEE. Trimming removed 4 bases from V and 0 bases from J, with 23 bases in between. The CDR3 DNA sequence: TGTGCCAGCAGCCCGTACAAGGGGGACGTCCCCAGCTCCTACAATGAGCAGTTCTTC. It codes for CASSPYKGDVPSSYNEQFF.

This chain connects TRBV11-3 to TRBJ2-1; 11 bases are a match to TRBD2. The trim removed 0 bases at V and 7 bases at J, leaving 11 bases unmatched. The germline V gene has CDR1 SGHNT and CDR2 YENEEA. The CDR3 has 18 amino acids. In DNA form, the CDR3 reads TGTGCCAGCAGCTTAGATCAGGGGGGTAGCGGGAGGGTAAATGAGCAGTTCTTC. It yields the protein CASSLDQGGSGRVNEQFF.